Listed below are T cell receptor beta chains from one sample, sequenced in a study of blood T cells in healthy people across ages. TCRdb reprocessed the 5' RACE reads with MiXCR, giving one entry per CDR3 protein. The sample shows 500,000 to 700,000 distinct CDR3 sequences, about 30% of them seen only once. The sample comprised blood. These receptors originate from a woman older than 75 in good health. Both conserved end residues are part of each CDR3. D genes are given only for firm matches. Size is stated for part of the rows, as once, few or many counts, or as a class when the clone is expanded.

j_call | cdr3_length | v_call | clone_size | d_call | cdr3_nt | cdr3_aa
TRBJ1-2 | 16 | TRBV7-2 | . | . | TGTGCCAGCAGCTTGGCCAGCCCCTGGCAGGGCGGTGGCTACACCTTC | CASSLASPWQGGGYTF
TRBJ2-3 | 15 | TRBV7-2 | . | . | TGTGCCAGCAGCTCGTTAGCGGTTAGCACAGATACGCAGTATTTT | CASSSLAVSTDTQYF
TRBJ2-2 | 18 | TRBV5-1 | . | TRBD2 | TGCGCCAGCAGCGCAGGACTAGCGGGGGCCTTGAACACCGGGGAGCGGTTTTTT | CASSAGLAGALNTGERFF
TRBJ1-6 | 11 | TRBV20-1 | . | . | TGCAGTGCACCCTTGGGGGACACCCTCCACTTT | CSAPLGDTLHF
TRBJ2-5 | 15 | TRBV5-8 | many | . | TGTGCCAGCAGCTTGGAGGGAAGTGACTCAGAGACCCAGTACTTC | CASSLEGSDSETQYF
TRBJ1-5 | 15 | TRBV12-3/TRBV12-4 | many | TRBD1 | TGTGCCAGCAGTTTCGGGACAGGGCAGGGTCAGCCCCAGCATTTT | CASSFGTGQGQPQHF
TRBJ2-5 | 12 | TRBV29-1 | many | TRBD1 | TGCAGCGCCGGGACAGGGGACGGGACCCAGTACTTC | CSAGTGDGTQYF
TRBJ1-5 | 14 | TRBV6-1 | . | TRBD1 | TGTGCCAGCAGTGGACAGGGTGTCAATCAGCCCCAGCATTTT | CASSGQGVNQPQHF
TRBJ2-4 | 15 | TRBV20-1 | . | . | TGCAGTGCTCAGGGGGGGACGACCGGCAAAAACATTCAGTACTTC | CSAQGGTTGKNIQYF
TRBJ1-5 | 16 | TRBV25-1 | . | TRBD1 | TGTGCCAGCGCTCCGGGACAGGGGTTTAGCAATCAGCCCCAGCATTTT | CASAPGQGFSNQPQHF
TRBJ2-1 | 19 | TRBV20-1 | many | . | TGCAGTGCTAGAGCTCTAAGTGGCCGGGGTCTTAGCTCCTACAATGAGCAGTTCTTC | CSARALSGRGLSSYNEQFF
TRBJ1-2 | 14 | TRBV5-1 | many | . | TGCGCCAGCAGCTTGGGAGAATTCGGCTATGGCTACACCTTC | CASSLGEFGYGYTF
TRBJ1-1 | 10 | TRBV6-1 | few | . | TGTGCCAGCGAACGGGCTGAAGCTTTCTTT | CASERAEAFF
TRBJ1-5 | 14 | TRBV10-3 | . | TRBD1 | TGTGCCATCAGGGGGGACAGTGGCAATCAGCCCCAGCATTTT | CAIRGDSGNQPQHF
TRBJ2-1 | 15 | TRBV7-3 | . | TRBD2 | TGTGCCAGCAGCCCCATAGCGGGGGGGGGCAACGGGCAGTTCTTC | CASSPIAGGGNGQFF
TRBJ2-5 | 14 | TRBV20-1 | . | . | TGCAGTGCTAGAGGACGGGGGCGCGAGGAGACCCAGTACTTC | CSARGRGREETQYF
TRBJ2-1 | 16 | TRBV4-3 | many | TRBD2 | TGCGCCAGCAGCCAAGTCTCCCGGGGGGGCCGGGGTGAGCAGTTCTTC | CASSQVSRGGRGEQFF
TRBJ2-1 | 14 | TRBV20-1 | . | . | TGCAGTGCTATCGGGGCCCGCTCCTACAATGAGCAGTTCTTC | CSAIGARSYNEQFF
TRBJ2-1 | 16 | TRBV7-3 | . | TRBD2 | TGTGCCAGCAGCTTAATTAGCGGGGCGCCCTCGGGTGAGCAGTTCTTC | CASSLISGAPSGEQFF
TRBJ2-1 | 15 | TRBV15 | many | . | TGTGCCACCAGCAGAGATCGTCAGGGTTCGGGGGAGCAGTTCTTC | CATSRDRQGSGEQFF
TRBJ1-2 | 17 | TRBV4-3 | many | . | TGCGCCAGCAGCCAAGGATTGAACATGGCAGGGAACTATGGCTACACCTTC | CASSQGLNMAGNYGYTF
TRBJ2-3 | 16 | TRBV6-5 | many | TRBD2 | TGTGCCAGCAGTCTTGGGGCTAGCGGGGGGAAAAAAACGCAGTATTTT | CASSLGASGGKKTQYF
TRBJ2-2 | 16 | TRBV7-2 | . | TRBD2 | TGTGCCAGCAGCCCGGGGGGGGGTCGCGGCACCGGGGAGCTGTTTTTT | CASSPGGGRGTGELFF
TRBJ1-2 | 15 | TRBV24-1 | . | TRBD1 | TGTGCCACCAGTGATCCCCGGACAGGGAAATCTGGCTACACCTTC | CATSDPRTGKSGYTF
TRBJ1-2 | 14 | TRBV5-1 | many | . | TGCGCCAGCAGTACCACCGGAGGTTCTTATGGCTACACCTTC | CASSTTGGSYGYTF
TRBJ2-3 | 17 | TRBV4-2 | many | TRBD2 | TGTGCCAGCAGCCCGGGACTAGCGGGGGCCCGGGGAGATACGCAGTATTTT | CASSPGLAGARGDTQYF
TRBJ1-2 | 16 | TRBV7-9 | . | TRBD1 | TGTGCCAGCAGCTTGGGGACAGGGGTTGGTTGGTATGGCTACACCTTC | CASSLGTGVGWYGYTF
TRBJ2-4 | 12 | TRBV3-1 | many | . | TGTGCCAGCAGCCCGAGAGAAAACATTCAGTACTTC | CASSPRENIQYF
TRBJ2-1 | 12 | TRBV29-1 | . | . | TGCAGCGTTGATTACGGGGGCAATGAGCAGTTCTTC | CSVDYGGNEQFF
TRBJ1-5 | 17 | TRBV27 | . | . | TGTGGCAGTAGGAGGGCCGGGGGTGGGTCGGGCGGTCAGCCCCAGCATTTT | CGSRRAGGGSGGQPQHF
TRBJ2-3 | 14 | TRBV5-1 | many | . | TGCGCCAGCAGCTGGCAGGGTCGCACAGATACGCAGTATTTT | CASSWQGRTDTQYF
TRBJ2-5 | 17 | TRBV25-1 | . | TRBD2 | TGTGCCAGCAGTCCCAATCCCCCTAGCGGGGGGTACAATGAGCAGTACTTC | CASSPNPPSGGYNEQYF
TRBJ2-1 | 15 | TRBV29-1 | many | TRBD2 | TGCAGCGTTTCGGGGGGACGGACTAGCGGGGACCTCGGGTTCTTC | CSVSGGRTSGDLGFF
TRBJ2-2 | 14 | TRBV29-1 | . | . | TGCAGCGTTGATAACGACAGGAACACCGGGGAGCGGTTTTTT | CSVDNDRNTGERFF
TRBJ1-2 | 16 | TRBV7-2 | . | . | TGTGCCAGCAGCTTAGTAAGTCCGGACCTTGGCTATGGCTACACCTTC | CASSLVSPDLGYGYTF
TRBJ2-7 | 15 | TRBV18 | few | TRBD1 | TGTGCCAGCTCATCAGGACAGGGGACATCCTACGAGCAGTACTTC | CASSSGQGTSYEQYF
TRBJ2-1 | 15 | TRBV7-2 | many | . | TGTGCCAGCAGCAACAGAGCCGGGTCCTACAATGAGCAGTTCTTC | CASSNRAGSYNEQFF
TRBJ1-6 | 13 | TRBV10-3 | many | TRBD1 | TGTGCCACCAAAGGGACAGATAATTCACCCCTCCACTTT | CATKGTDNSPLHF
TRBJ2-5 | 14 | TRBV6-2/TRBV6-3 | . | TRBD1 | TGTGCCAGCAGTCTCCGGGACAGGGGGCTGGAGCAGTACTTC | CASSLRDRGLEQYF
TRBJ1-2 | 15 | TRBV7-2 | . | . | TGTGCCAGCAGCGTAGGCAATGGTCCTAACTATGGCTACACCTTC | CASSVGNGPNYGYTF